These T cell receptor beta chains were read from a single sample in a study of beta chain features in type 1 diabetes. The method was immunoSEQ multiplex PCR; TCRdb's version includes in-frame clones alone and lacks a portion of them. The repertoire holds approximately 260,000 clones, around 21% seen once, with about 0.028% in the top ten. Material: naive CD4+ T cells from blood. The source of these receptors is a woman between 40 and 55 years old with type 1 diabetes. Both conserved end residues are part of each CDR3. D genes are given only for firm matches. Rows give clone size only sometimes, using once, few, many, or a class for an expanded clone.

d_call	clone_size	v_call	j_call	cdr3_aa	cdr3_nt
NA	NA	TRBV29-1	TRBJ1-1	CSVERGRTEAFF	TGCAGCGTCGAACGGGGAAGGACTGAAGCTTTCTTT
NA	few	TRBV9	TRBJ1-2	CASSVGAVYGYTF	TGTGCCAGCAGCGTAGGGGCAGTCTATGGCTACACCTTC
TRBD2	few	TRBV7-9	TRBJ2-7	CASSVFSGTSGIEQYF	TGTGCCAGCAGCGTCTTCTCCGGGACTAGCGGGATCGAGCAGTACTTC
TRBD1	few	TRBV9	TRBJ2-6	CASSARTGRSSGANVLTF	TGTGCCAGCAGCGCAAGGACAGGGAGAAGCTCTGGGGCCAACGTCCTGACTTTC
TRBD1	NA	TRBV6-5	TRBJ2-5	CASSYSDRRETQYF	TGTGCCAGCAGTTACTCGGACAGGCGGGAGACCCAGTACTTC
NA	few	TRBV18	TRBJ2-5	CASSSEETQYF	TGTGCCAGCTCGTCCGAGGAGACCCAGTACTTC
NA	few	TRBV29-1	TRBJ1-1	CSASRGRDTEAFF	TGCAGCGCATCCAGGGGAAGGGACACTGAAGCTTTCTTT
NA	NA	TRBV19	TRBJ2-1	CATTRGTNILNEQFF	TGTGCCACAACGAGGGGGACGAACATCCTCAATGAGCAGTTCTTC
NA	NA	TRBV5-1	TRBJ2-2	CASSFFRANTGELFF	TGCGCCAGCAGCTTCTTCCGGGCGAACACCGGGGAGCTGTTTTTT
TRBD1	NA	TRBV6-1	TRBJ2-1	CASRQTGGSYNEQFF	TGTGCCAGCAGGCAAACAGGGGGCTCCTACAATGAGCAGTTCTTC
TRBD1	NA	TRBV7-2	TRBJ2-5	CASSFPVSGQGIETQYF	TGTGCCAGCAGCTTCCCTGTCTCGGGACAGGGGATCGAGACCCAGTACTTC
NA	NA	TRBV29-1	TRBJ1-4	CSVEDQGMGTNEKLFF	TGCAGCGTTGAAGATCAGGGGATGGGGACTAATGAAAAACTGTTTTTT
NA	few	TRBV9	TRBJ1-2	CASSRGSPSPGYTF	TGTGCCAGCAGCCGCGGGTCCCCGAGTCCGGGCTACACCTTC